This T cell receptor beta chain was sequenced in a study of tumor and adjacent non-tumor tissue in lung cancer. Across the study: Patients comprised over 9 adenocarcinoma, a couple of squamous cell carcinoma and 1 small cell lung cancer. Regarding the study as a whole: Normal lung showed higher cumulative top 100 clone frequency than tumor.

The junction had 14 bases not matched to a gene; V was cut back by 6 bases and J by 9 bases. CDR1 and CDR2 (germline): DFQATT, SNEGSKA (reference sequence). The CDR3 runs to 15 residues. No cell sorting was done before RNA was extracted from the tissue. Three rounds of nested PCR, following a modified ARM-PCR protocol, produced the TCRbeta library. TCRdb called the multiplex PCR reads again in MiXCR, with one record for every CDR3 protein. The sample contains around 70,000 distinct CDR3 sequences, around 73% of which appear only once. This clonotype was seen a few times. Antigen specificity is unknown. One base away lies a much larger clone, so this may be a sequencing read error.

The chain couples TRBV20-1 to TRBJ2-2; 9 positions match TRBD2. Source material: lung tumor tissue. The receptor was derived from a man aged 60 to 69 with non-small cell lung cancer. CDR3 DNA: TGCAGTGCCTCGGCTAGCGGGATGGATCTCCGGGAGCTGTTTTTT. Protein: CSASASGMDLRELFF.